The clone carrying this T cell receptor beta chain appeared many times. The sample comes from a study of blood T cells in healthy people across ages. PCR was performed a second time for about 7 to 12 cycles using a sample-barcoded 5' primer and a J-beta primer mix. TCRdb itself ran the 5' RACE reads through MiXCR, one entry per CDR3 protein. This table has about 1.7 million distinct CDR3 sequences, about 28% appearing once. There are 13 residues in the CDR3. V trimming: 7 bases; J trimming: 7 bases; junction bases outside the gene matches: 11. CDR1 is SQVTM, CDR2 ANQGSEA, per germline. Caucasian, healthy and from Russia, the donors were aged between 6 and 90. Total RNA was isolated from each sample in quantities of at least 6 micrograms.

The chain has TRBV29-1 and TRBJ2-3; 7 nucleotides agree with TRBD2. The clonotype originates from a woman in her twenties or thirties in good health. Sequencing used blood. CDR3 coding DNA: TGCAGCGCCGGGCCCCGGACTAGGAATACGCAGTATTTT. As protein: CSAGPRTRNTQYF.